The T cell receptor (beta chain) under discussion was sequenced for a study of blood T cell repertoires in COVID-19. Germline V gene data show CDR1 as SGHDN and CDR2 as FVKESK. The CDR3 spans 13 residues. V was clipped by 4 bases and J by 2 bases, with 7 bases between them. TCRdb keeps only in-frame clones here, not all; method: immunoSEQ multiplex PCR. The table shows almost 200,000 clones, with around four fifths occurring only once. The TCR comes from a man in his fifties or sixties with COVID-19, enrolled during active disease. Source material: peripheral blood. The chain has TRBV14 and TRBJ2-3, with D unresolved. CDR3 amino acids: CASSPLNTDTQYF. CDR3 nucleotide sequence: TGTGCCAGCAGCCCCCTAAACACAGATACGCAGTATTTT.